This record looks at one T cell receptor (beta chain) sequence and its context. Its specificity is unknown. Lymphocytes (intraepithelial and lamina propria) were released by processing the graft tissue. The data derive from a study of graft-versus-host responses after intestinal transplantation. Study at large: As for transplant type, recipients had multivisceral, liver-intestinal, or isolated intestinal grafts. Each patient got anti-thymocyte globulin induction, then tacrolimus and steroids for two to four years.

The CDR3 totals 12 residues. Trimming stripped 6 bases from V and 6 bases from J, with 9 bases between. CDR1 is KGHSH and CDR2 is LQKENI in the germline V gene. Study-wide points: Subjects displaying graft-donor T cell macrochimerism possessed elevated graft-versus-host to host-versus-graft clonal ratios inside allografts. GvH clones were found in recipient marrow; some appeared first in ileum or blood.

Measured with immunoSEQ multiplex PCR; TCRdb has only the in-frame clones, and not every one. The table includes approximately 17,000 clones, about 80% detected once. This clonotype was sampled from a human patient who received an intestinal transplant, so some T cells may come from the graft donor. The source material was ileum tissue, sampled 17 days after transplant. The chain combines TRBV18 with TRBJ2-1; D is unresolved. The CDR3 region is CASSPWTNEQFF. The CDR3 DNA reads TGTGCCAGCTCCCCCTGGACCAATGAGCAGTTCTTC.